The rows below give T cell receptor beta chains drawn from one sample of a study of metastatic and nonmetastatic thyroid tumors. MiXCR reprocessed the PCR reads for TCRdb. In the table there are tens of thousands of clones, 20% to 25% of which are singletons. Sequenced: adjacent normal tissue. These TCRs come from a female donor with papillary thyroid cancer or a benign thyroid nodule (not recorded which). Some clones in this sample may be carry-over from other donors' samples. Each CDR3 is given with its conserved first and last residue. The order of the fields is D gene, V gene, clone size, J gene, CDR3 protein, CDR3 DNA. The D gene is left open where the match is weak. Expanded clones get a size class; other rows say once, few or many, or leave the size out.

-	TRBV2	-	TRBJ2-5	CARSAPRPGEPNTQYF	TGTGCCAGGAGTGCCCCCCGGCCAGGGGAGCCAAATACCCAGTACTTC
-	TRBV27	few	TRBJ1-1	CASSLRGVNTEAFF	TGTGCCAGCAGTTTAAGGGGGGTGAACACTGAAGCTTTCTTT
-	TRBV12-3/TRBV12-4	many	TRBJ1-4	CASSKGGGAGEKLFF	TGTGCCAGCAGTAAGGGGGGGGGGGCTGGTGAAAAACTGTTTTTT
TRBD1	TRBV5-6	many	TRBJ1-2	CASSPDRAIYSGYTF	TGTGCCAGCAGCCCGGACAGGGCGATATATAGTGGCTACACCTTC
TRBD1	TRBV12-3/TRBV12-4	medium-sized	TRBJ1-1	CASSLATTGTEAFF	TGTGCCAGCAGTTTAGCGACGACAGGGACTGAAGCTTTCTTT
-	TRBV12-3/TRBV12-4	-	TRBJ2-2	CASTLNGGAYTGELFF	TGTGCCAGCACCCTCAATGGGGGCGCGTACACCGGGGAGCTGTTTTTT
TRBD2	TRBV12-3/TRBV12-4	medium-sized	TRBJ2-7	CASSKGTSGSIISYEQYF	TGTGCCAGCAGTAAAGGGACTAGCGGGAGTATCATCTCCTACGAGCAGTACTTC
-	TRBV28	medium-sized	TRBJ2-7	CASSLDRYYEQYF	TGTGCCAGCAGTTTGGACAGATACTACGAGCAGTACTTC
-	TRBV5-6	many	TRBJ1-2	CASSPAGNYGYTF	TGTGCCAGCAGCCCGGCCGGTAACTATGGCTACACCTTC
-	TRBV30	many	TRBJ2-3	CAWSHMGGYEQYF	TGTGCCTGGAGCCATATGGGTGGATATGAGCAGTATTTT
TRBD2	TRBV20-1	many	TRBJ2-7	CSARRGGSGYEQYF	TGCAGTGCTAGAAGGGGCGGGAGCGGCTACGAGCAGTACTTC
-	TRBV19	many	TRBJ2-1	CASSIKLGPNEQFF	TGTGCCAGTAGTATAAAGCTCGGCCCCAATGAGCAGTTCTTC
-	TRBV20-1	many	TRBJ2-6	CSAKSYEGSSGANVLTF	TGCAGTGCCAAATCGTATGAGGGCAGCTCTGGGGCCAACGTCCTGACTTTC
TRBD1	TRBV12-3/TRBV12-4	-	TRBJ2-5	CASSPDRGRHTQYF	TGTGCCAGCAGCCCGGACAGGGGACGGCATACCCAGTACTTC